The 32 T cell receptor beta chains below come from one sample, sequenced in a study of response to subunit inactivated influenza vaccine. Using its own MiXCR run on the RT-PCR reads, TCRdb lists one record per CDR3 protein. The sample includes more than 600,000 distinct CDR3 sequences, roughly 18% of them seen just once. The starting material was PBMCs from blood, obtained less than 6 days after vaccination. Receptor source: a man aged 45 to 65 who received an inactivated influenza vaccine.

The rearrangement links TRBV11-2 to TRBJ2-7, with 10 bases matching TRBD2. The CDR3 is 18 amino acids. J was trimmed by 0 bases and V by 6 bases; bases with no gene match: 14. Per germline, CDR1 SGHAT and CDR2 FQNNGV. CDR3 DNA sequence: TGTGCCAGCAGTTTGACCGGGACTAGCGCTCCGAGCTCCTACGAGCAGTACTTC. It codes for CASSLTGTSAPSSYEQYF.

V usage is TRBV27 and J usage is TRBJ1-1, with unresolved D. Between the trimmed V and J ends, which lost 3 bases and 3 bases, there was a span of 11 bases. This CDR3 has 14 amino acids. Germline V gives CDR1 MNHEY, CDR2 SMNVEV (reference sequence). In DNA form, the CDR3 reads TGTGCCAGCAGTTTGCAGGCAGTACACACTGAAGCTTTCTTT. Encoded protein: CASSLQAVHTEAFF.

The rearrangement links TRBV12-3 or TRBV12-4 to TRBJ2-2; D call uncertain. Trimming stripped 10 bases from V and 3 bases from J, with 9 bases between. The CDR3 runs 12 residues. This chain's CDR3 is CATRTYTGELFF. The DNA for the CDR3 is TGTGCCACCCGAACGTACACCGGGGAGCTGTTTTTT.

The chain recombines TRBV4-3 with TRBJ1-2; D might be TRBD1 (5 bases). The V end lost 0 bases, the J end lost 6 bases, and 17 bases lay between the germline ends. CDR3 length equals 16 residues. Germline assignment: CDR1 LGHNA and CDR2 YSLEER. The CDR3 spells CASSQEKGRNRDGYTF. The CDR3 DNA sequence: TGCGCCAGCAGCCAAGAGAAGGGACGGAATAGGGATGGCTACACCTTC.

This clonotype has only a few counts. This chain joins TRBV4-2 and TRBJ2-3; 10 nucleotides match TRBD2. Germline trimming cut 4 bases from V and 6 bases from J; bases unmatched to any gene: 13. CDR1 and CDR2 from the germline V gene are LGHNA and YNFKEQ. The CDR3 covers 17 residues. CDR3 in amino acids: CASSPASGGAHRDTQYF. DNA for the CDR3: TGTGCCAGCAGCCCAGCCAGCGGGGGGGCCCATCGCGATACGCAGTATTTT.

Only a few counts were recorded for this clonotype. The chain is built from TRBV10-3 and TRBJ1-2; 7 nucleotides match TRBD1. The CDR3 is 12 amino acids. V lost 7 bases to trimming and J lost 4 bases; unmatched junction nucleotides: 3. CDR1 is ENHRY and CDR2 is SYGVKD in the germline V gene. The CDR3 DNA is TGTGCCATCAACGGGGACAGCTATGGCTACACCTTC. Protein: CAINGDSYGYTF.

The chain employs TRBV20-1 and TRBJ2-5, with 7 bases fitting TRBD2. Per the germline V gene, CDR1 is DFQATT and CDR2 is SNEGSKA (reference sequence). Trimming removed 6 bases from V and 2 bases from J; junction bases left unmatched: 12. This CDR3 has 15 residues. In DNA form, the CDR3 reads TGCAGTGCCCAAAACCCGGGGGAGGGACAAGAGACCCAGTACTTC. Translated, it gives CSAQNPGEGQETQYF.

J is TRBJ2-5 and V is TRBV3-1; a weak D match, TRBD1 (5 bases). The CDR3 has 15 residues. Germline CDR1 and CDR2: LGHDT and YNNKEL (reference sequence). V gave up 4 bases and J gave up 4 bases, with 16 bases separating them. This CDR3 reads CASSPRQGRAETQYF. DNA for the CDR3: TGTGCCAGCAGCCCCCGCCAGGGAAGGGCAGAGACCCAGTACTTC.

The CDR3 DNA reads TGCAGTGCCGCAGTCGGGACGCTGAGAGAGCCCCAGCATTTT. Its protein is CSAAVGTLREPQHF. The chain is built from TRBV20-1 and TRBJ1-5, with D perhaps matching TRBD1 (5 bases). With 6 bases removed from V and 8 bases from J, the gap between germline ends came to 20 bases. The CDR3 sequence is 14 residues long. Germline CDR1 DFQATT, CDR2 SNEGSKA (reference sequence).

J is TRBJ1-4 and V is TRBV5-1; D is ambiguous. V lost 0 bases, J lost 4 bases, and 10 bases lay in between. The germline gives CDR1 SGHRS, CDR2 YFSETQ. CDR3 length equals 15 residues. In nucleotides, the CDR3 is TGCGCCAGCAGCTTGGACCCGGCCTATAATGAAAAACTGTTTTTT. Encoded protein: CASSLDPAYNEKLFF.

This clonotype was counted between two and nine times. The V and J genes are TRBV6-1 and TRBJ2-7, with TRBD1 matching 8 bases. Germline values: CDR1 MNHNS, CDR2 SASEGT. The CDR3 has 13 residues. J gave up 5 bases and V 7 bases, and 7 bases lay outside the gene matches. CDR3 sequence (DNA): TGTGCCAGCATGATACAGGGGGTCAACGAGCAGTACTTC. This encodes CASMIQGVNEQYF.

In this sample, this clonotype turned up a few times. The J gene is TRBJ2-1, the V gene TRBV7-2; D is possibly TRBD2 (6 bases). Trimming left V 4 bases short and J 7 bases short, with 11 bases between. CDR3 length: 13 residues. Per germline, CDR1 SGHTA and CDR2 FQGNSA. The CDR3 region is CASSSGRRNEQFF. The CDR3 nucleotides are TGTGCCAGCAGCTCTGGGAGGAGGAATGAGCAGTTCTTC.

The rearrangement links TRBV13 to TRBJ2-1, with a weak D call TRBD2 (6 bases). CDR1 and CDR2 (germline): PRHDT, FYEKMQ (reference sequence). The CDR3 contains 16 residues. Trimming cost V 5 bases and J 0 bases, with 14 bases left between them. The CDR3 DNA reads as TGTGCCAGCAGCAATTCAGTGGGACTCTCCTACAATGAGCAGTTCTTC. Its protein product is CASSNSVGLSYNEQFF.

At least ten counts were recorded for this clonotype. The chain couples TRBV4-2 to TRBJ1-2; no definite D call. V shed 0 bases and J shed 0 bases, with 17 bases lying between them. The germline gives CDR1 LGHNA, CDR2 YNFKEQ. This CDR3 spans 18 amino acids. The CDR3 DNA sequence: TGTGCCAGCAGCCAAGACCCCGCGGTAATCCACGCTAACTATGGCTACACCTTC. It specifies CASSQDPAVIHANYGYTF.

The chain carries TRBV6-1 and TRBJ1-5; possibly TRBD1 for D (5 bases). The CDR3 spans 14 residues. The V gene's germline CDR1 is MNHNS and CDR2 SASEGT. The ends were cut back, 6 bases at V and 2 bases at J, with 11 bases in the middle. In DNA form, the CDR3 reads TGTGCCAGCAGCAGGACATATGGCAATCAGCCCCAGCATTTT. It specifies CASSRTYGNQPQHF.

V usage is TRBV5-1 and J usage is TRBJ2-7; the match to TRBD1 covers 7 bases. V was pared by 2 bases and J by 6 bases, with 11 bases of the junction left unmatched. This CDR3 region has 15 residues. The germline V gene has CDR1 SGHRS and CDR2 YFSETQ. This CDR3 is CASSFTGQKRIEQYF. CDR3 in DNA: TGCGCCAGCAGCTTCACGGGACAGAAAAGGATCGAGCAGTACTTC.

In this sample, this clonotype turned up a few times. The chain couples TRBV15 to TRBJ2-4, with D perhaps TRBD2 (5 bases). CDR1 and CDR2 (germline): LNHNV, YYDKDF (reference sequence). The CDR3 is 15 amino acids. Trimming removed 0 bases from V and 6 bases from J, with 12 bases in between. CDR3 protein: CATSRDGLAPNIQYF. The CDR3 DNA reads as TGTGCCACCAGCAGAGATGGTCTAGCCCCAAACATTCAGTACTTC.

This clonotype was counted a few times. This chain links TRBV5-1 with TRBJ2-5; no reliable D call. This CDR3 comprises 12 residues. Germline CDR1 is SGHRS and CDR2 is YFSETQ. V shed 3 bases and J shed 2 bases, with 5 bases lying between them. CDR3 sequence (DNA): TGCGCCAGCAGCTGGCAGCAAGAGACCCAGTACTTC. This sequence encodes CASSWQQETQYF.

The chain joins TRBV7-2 to TRBJ1-1; D not resolved. The germline gives CDR1 SGHTA, CDR2 FQGNSA. This CDR3 is built from 13 residues. Trimming removed 1 base from V and 4 bases from J, with 7 bases in between. The CDR3 region is CASSLDMGTEAFF. The CDR3 DNA reads as TGTGCCAGCAGCTTAGATATGGGCACTGAAGCTTTCTTT. The full variable domain, with the rest looked up from reference TRBV7-2 and TRBJ1-1, is GAGVSQSPSNKVTEKGKDVELRCDPISGHTALYWYRQSLGQGLEFLIYFQGNSAPDKSGLPSDRFSAERTGGSVSTLTIQRTQQEDSAVYLCASSLDMGTEAFFGQGTRLTVV.

The chain links TRBV5-1 to TRBJ2-4; 7 bases are shared with TRBD2. The CDR3 extends over 15 amino acids. Germline CDR1 and CDR2: SGHRS and YFSETQ. V was pared by 3 bases and J by 0 bases, with 3 bases of the junction left unmatched. The chain's CDR3 is CASSSLAGAKNIQYF. The CDR3 DNA follows: TGCGCCAGCAGCTCCTTAGCGGGAGCCAAAAACATTCAGTACTTC.

The chain has TRBV4-2 and TRBJ2-4, with D possibly matching TRBD1 (7 bases). V lost 0 bases, J lost 3 bases, and 15 bases lay in between. The CDR3 consists of 17 residues. Germline CDR1 and CDR2: LGHNA and YNFKEQ. The CDR3: CASSQDFNRGGKNIQYF. The CDR3, as DNA: TGTGCCAGCAGCCAAGATTTCAACAGGGGAGGCAAAAACATTCAGTACTTC.

The chain recombines TRBV5-1 with TRBJ2-5; D remains ambiguous. Trimming took 1 base from V and 4 from J, leaving 8 bases between them. The germline CDR1 and CDR2 sequences are SGHRS and YFSETQ. The CDR3 length is 13 residues. CDR3 nucleotides: TGCGCCAGCAGCTTGACGGTCGGAGAGACCCAGTACTTC. As protein: CASSLTVGETQYF. The whole variable domain, filled in from reference TRBV5-1 and TRBJ2-5, reads KAGVTQTPRYLIKTRGQQVTLSCSPISGHRSVSWYQQTPGQGLQFLFEYFSETQRNKGNFPGRFSGRQFSNSRSEMNVSTLELGDSALYLCASSLTVGETQYFGPGTRLLVL.

In this sample, this clonotype turned up many times. The J gene is TRBJ1-5, the V gene TRBV12-3 or TRBV12-4; D remains unclear. Trimming pared 3 bases from V and 0 bases from J, leaving 6 bases between. The CDR3 is made up of 14 amino acids. The CDR3 DNA follows: TGTGCCAGCAGTTTGGATCATAGCAATCAGCCCCAGCATTTT. It encodes CASSLDHSNQPQHF.

This clonotype was seen more than once but under ten times. The rearrangement joins TRBV7-2 to TRBJ2-7, with 10 nucleotides matching TRBD2. CDR1 SGHTA and CDR2 FQGNSA come from the germline V gene. J gave up 3 bases and V 7 bases, and 6 bases lay outside the gene matches. CDR3 length: 14 amino acids. The CDR3: CASNHLAGDYEQYF. DNA of the CDR3: TGTGCCAGCAACCACCTAGCGGGGGACTACGAGCAGTACTTC.

The CDR3 DNA is TGTGCCAGCAACTCACGGGAGGAGGAGACCCAGTACTTC. Translating it yields CASNSREEETQYF. J is TRBJ2-5 and V is TRBV12-3 or TRBV12-4; 7 bases map to TRBD2. The V and J ends lost 7 bases and 5 bases, in that order; junction bases with no gene match: 7. This CDR3 spans 13 amino acids.

This clonotype was observed a few times. V and J are TRBV10-1 and TRBJ2-7; D may match TRBD1 or TRBD2 (5 bases each). Trimming removed 8 bases from V and 0 bases from J, with 8 bases in between. The CDR3 covers 12 residues. Germline values: CDR1 WNHNN, CDR2 SYGVQD (reference sequence). The CDR3 DNA reads as TGCGCCAGCGGGACCTTCTCCTACGAGCAGTACTTC. Translating gives CASGTFSYEQYF.

The J gene is TRBJ1-5, the V gene TRBV27; 7 positions match TRBD1. V was clipped by 5 bases and J by 2 bases; unmatched bases: 6. Germline V CDR1 and CDR2: MNHEY, SMNVEV (reference sequence). The length of the CDR3 is 15 residues. CDR3 loop: CASSLTGARNQPQHF. CDR3 in DNA: TGTGCCAGCAGTCTTACAGGGGCCCGCAATCAGCCCCAGCATTTT.

This clonotype was found a few times. The chain couples TRBV5-1 to TRBJ2-5; D possibly uses TRBD1 or TRBD2 (5 bases each). This CDR3 spans 13 amino acids. Germline V lookup: CDR1 SGHRS, CDR2 YFSETQ. Trimming took 7 bases from V and 1 from J, leaving 11 bases between them. CDR3 in DNA: TGCGCCAGCGCCAAGGGACCCCAAGAGACCCAGTACTTC. It codes for CASAKGPQETQYF.

The table lists this clonotype with a few counts. This chain connects TRBV5-5 to TRBJ2-3; D not resolved. The CDR3 sequence is 13 residues long. CDR1 is SGHKS, CDR2 YYEKEE, per germline (reference sequence). The ends were cut back, 5 bases at V and 4 bases at J, with 11 bases in the middle. For the CDR3, the DNA is TGTGCCAGCAGTCGGAGTGGGGCAGATACGCAGTATTTT. This gives the protein CASSRSGADTQYF.

The chain couples TRBV5-1 to TRBJ2-1; TRBD1 matches at 8 bases. V lost 2 bases to trimming and J lost 5 bases; unmatched junction nucleotides: 9. Germline V gene data show CDR1 as SGHRS and CDR2 as YFSETQ. The CDR3 runs to 16 residues. In DNA form, the CDR3 reads TGCGCCAGCAGCTTAACAGGGGGTCCGAGTAACAATGAGCAGTTCTTC. The encoded protein is CASSLTGGPSNNEQFF. Drawing the rest from reference TRBV5-1 and TRBJ2-1, the complete variable domain is KAGVTQTPRYLIKTRGQQVTLSCSPISGHRSVSWYQQTPGQGLQFLFEYFSETQRNKGNFPGRFSGRQFSNSRSEMNVSTLELGDSALYLCASSLTGGPSNNEQFFGPGTRLTVL.

J is TRBJ1-4 and V is TRBV6-2 or TRBV6-3, with D perhaps TRBD1 (6 bases). V gave up 6 bases and J gave up 8 bases, with 19 bases separating them. The CDR3 runs 15 residues. CDR1 is MNHEY and CDR2 is SVGEGT in the germline V gene. CDR3 protein: CASRPAGTRNEKLFF. CDR3 DNA: TGTGCCAGCAGACCCGCCGGGACAAGAAACGAAAAACTGTTTTTT.

This clonotype was found a few times. The rearrangement links TRBV4-2 to TRBJ2-7, with D hard to call. Germline CDR1 LGHNA, CDR2 YNFKEQ. The CDR3 is 13 residues long. Trimming left V 2 bases short and J 3 bases short, with 8 bases between. Here the CDR3 reads CASSQSENYEQYF. In DNA form, the CDR3 reads TGTGCCAGCAGCCAATCTGAGAACTACGAGCAGTACTTC.